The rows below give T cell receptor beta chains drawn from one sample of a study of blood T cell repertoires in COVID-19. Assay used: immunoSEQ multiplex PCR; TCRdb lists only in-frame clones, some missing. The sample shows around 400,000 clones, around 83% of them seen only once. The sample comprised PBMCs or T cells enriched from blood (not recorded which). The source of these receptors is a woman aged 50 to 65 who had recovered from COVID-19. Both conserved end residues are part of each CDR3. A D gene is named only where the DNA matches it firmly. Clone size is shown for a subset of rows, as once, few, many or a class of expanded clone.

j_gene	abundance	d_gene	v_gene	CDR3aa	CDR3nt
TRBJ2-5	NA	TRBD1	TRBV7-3	CASSIAGTGRQETQYF	TGTGCCAGCAGCATAGCCGGGACAGGTAGACAAGAGACCCAGTACTTC
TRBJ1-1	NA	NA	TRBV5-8	CASNQGNKNTEAFF	TGTGCCAGCAATCAGGGCAACAAGAACACTGAAGCTTTCTTT
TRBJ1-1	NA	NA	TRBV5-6	CASSLEGVGTEAFF	TGTGCCAGCAGTCTTGAAGGGGTGGGCACTGAAGCTTTCTTT
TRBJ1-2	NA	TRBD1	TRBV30	CAGTANGYTF	TGTGCCGGGACAGCGAATGGCTACACCTTC
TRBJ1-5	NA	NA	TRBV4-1	CASSQVRGRGTQPQHF	TGCGCCAGCAGCCAAGTCAGGGGTCGAGGTACCCAGCCCCAGCATTTT
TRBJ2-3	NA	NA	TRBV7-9	CASSLVRAEGKDTQYF	TGTGCCAGCAGCTTAGTCAGGGCGGAGGGGAAAGATACGCAGTATTTT
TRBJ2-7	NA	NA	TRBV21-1	CASLRECEQYF	TGTGCCAGCCTGCGGGAGTGTGAGCAGTACTTC
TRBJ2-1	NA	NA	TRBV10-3	CAISSGDRLYNEQFF	TGTGCCATCAGTTCAGGAGACAGACTCTACAATGAGCAGTTCTTC
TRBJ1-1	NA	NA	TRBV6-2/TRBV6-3	CASSSGTPITEAFF	TGTGCCAGCAGTTCCGGGACACCTATAACTGAAGCTTTCTTT
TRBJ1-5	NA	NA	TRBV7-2	CASSLLRGAGQPQHF	TGTGCCAGCAGCTTACTTCGGGGGGCGGGTCAGCCCCAGCATTTT
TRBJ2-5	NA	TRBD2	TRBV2	CASNLAGPPQETQYF	TGTGCCAGCAACCTAGCGGGACCCCCCCAAGAGACCCAGTACTTC
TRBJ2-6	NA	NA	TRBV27	CASSPSGANVLTF	TGTGCCAGCAGCCCATCTGGGGCCAACGTCCTGACTTTC
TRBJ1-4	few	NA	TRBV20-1	CSARDYEKLFF	TGCAGTGCTAGAGACTACGAAAAACTGTTTTTT
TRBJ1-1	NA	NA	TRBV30	CAWSARTGNEAFF	TGTGCCTGGAGTGCCCGGACGGGAAATGAAGCTTTCTTT
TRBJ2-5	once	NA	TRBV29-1	CSVMTRGKEETQYF	TGCAGCGTCATGACTAGAGGGAAGGAAGAGACCCAGTACTTC
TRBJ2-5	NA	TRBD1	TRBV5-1	CASSIQQGIGETQYF	TGCGCCAGCAGCATCCAACAGGGGATAGGAGAGACCCAGTACTTC
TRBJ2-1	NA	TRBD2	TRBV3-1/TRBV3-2	CASSQLAGGLDNEQFF	TGTGCCAGCAGCCAACTAGCGGGAGGGCTAGACAATGAGCAGTTCTTC
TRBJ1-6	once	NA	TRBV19	CASSTRGFNSPLHF	TGTGCCAGTAGTACGAGGGGGTTTAATTCACCCCTCCACTTT
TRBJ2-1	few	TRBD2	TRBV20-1	CSASLAGGPEQFF	TGCAGTGCTAGTCTGGCGGGAGGCCCAGAGCAGTTCTTC
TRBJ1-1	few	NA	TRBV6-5	CASSYDISAEAFF	TGTGCCAGCAGTTACGACATCTCGGCTGAAGCTTTCTTT
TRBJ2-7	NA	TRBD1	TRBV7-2	CASSNNRGAYEQYF	TGTGCCAGCAGCAACAACAGGGGTGCCTACGAGCAGTACTTC
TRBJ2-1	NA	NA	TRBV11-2	CASSVTGQRTYNEQFF	TGTGCCAGCAGCGTCACAGGACAGAGGACCTACAATGAGCAGTTCTTC
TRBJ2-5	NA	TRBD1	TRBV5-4	CASSFPTGVETQYF	TGTGCCAGCAGCTTTCCTACAGGGGTGGAGACCCAGTACTTC
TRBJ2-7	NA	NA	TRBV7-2	CASSQGSKRVVEQYF	TGTGCCAGCAGCCAGGGCTCAAAGCGGGTGGTGGAGCAGTACTTC
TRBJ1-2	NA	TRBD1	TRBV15	CATSLGTGEGYTF	TGTGCCACCAGCCTAGGGACAGGGGAAGGCTACACCTTC
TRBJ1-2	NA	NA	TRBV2	CASSEQGLNYGYTF	TGTGCCAGCAGTGAACAGGGTTTAAACTATGGCTACACCTTC
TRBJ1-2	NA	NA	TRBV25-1	CASSDWSRDGYTF	TGTGCCAGCAGTGACTGGTCCAGGGATGGCTACACCTTC
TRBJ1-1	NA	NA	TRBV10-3	CAISEQTVTAFF	TGTGCCATCAGTGAGCAGACAGTAACCGCTTTCTTT
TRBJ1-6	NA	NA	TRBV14	CASSQPPGALHF	TGTGCCAGCAGCCAGCCTCCGGGGGCCCTCCACTTT
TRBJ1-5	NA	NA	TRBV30	CAWRLQGRSNQPQHF	TGTGCCTGGAGGTTACAGGGTAGGAGCAATCAGCCCCAGCATTTT
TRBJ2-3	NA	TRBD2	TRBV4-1	CASSKQGLAGNTDTQYF	TGCGCCAGCAGTAAACAGGGACTAGCGGGGAACACAGATACGCAGTATTTT
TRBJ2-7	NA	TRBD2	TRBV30	CAWSVGLAREQYF	TGTGCCTGGAGTGTAGGACTAGCGAGGGAGCAGTACTTC
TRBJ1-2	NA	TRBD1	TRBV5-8	CASSPDRGLGYTF	TGTGCCAGCAGCCCGGACAGGGGTTTGGGCTACACCTTC